The 10 T cell receptor beta chains reported below all come from one sample, sequenced in a study of T cell responses to AZD1222 COVID-19 vaccine. Assay: immunoSEQ multiplex PCR; the TCRdb copy retains only in-frame clones and omits some. The data hold 100,000 to 120,000 clones, with approximately 90% observed a single time. Material: peripheral blood, obtained on day 0 of AZD1222 vaccination. The receptors shown here come from an adult in good health.

The genes are TRBV19 and TRBJ1-5, with D perhaps matching TRBD1 (6 bases). The germline V gene encodes CDR1 LNHDA and CDR2 SQIVND (reference sequence). CDR3 size: 15 residues. Trimming pared 5 bases from V and 9 bases from J, leaving 20 bases between. CDR3 DNA: TGTGCCAGTAGTGAGACTGCGGGGGCCGTTGGGCCCCAGCATTTT. It yields the protein CASSETAGAVGPQHF. The whole variable domain, filled in from reference TRBV19 and TRBJ1-5, reads DGGITQSPKYLFRKEGQNVTLSCEQNLNHDAMYWYRQDPGQGLRLIYYSQIVNDFQKGDIAEGYSVSREKKESFPLTVTSAQKNPTAFYLCASSETAGAVGPQHFGDGTRLSIL.

CDR3 nucleotides: TGTGCCAGCAGACGGGACTCGGCTACGGATGAGCAGTTCTTC. Its protein product is CASRRDSATDEQFF. V usage is TRBV11-3 and J usage is TRBJ2-1; D might be TRBD2 (6 bases). V was cut by 6 bases and J by 8 bases, with 17 bases left in between. CDR1 SGHNT and CDR2 YENEEA come from the germline V gene. The CDR3 is 14 amino acids.

The chain recombines TRBV4-3 with TRBJ2-1; TRBD1 matches at 7 bases. This CDR3 contains 14 residues. Per the germline V gene, CDR1 is LGHNA and CDR2 is YSLEER. The J segment lost 9 bases and the V segment lost 3 bases, leaving 8 bases of the junction unmatched. In DNA, the CDR3 is TGCGCCAGCAGCCAGCAAACAGGGGTCGGTGAGCAGTTCTTC. It codes for CASSQQTGVGEQFF.

The V and J genes are TRBV6-2 or TRBV6-3 and TRBJ1-5; no reliable D call. Trimming took off 6 bases at V and 5 bases at J, with 8 bases between the two ends. This CDR3 is 12 amino acids long. Germline V gene data show CDR1 as MNHEY and CDR2 as SVGEGT. The CDR3 protein is CASSLLYQPQHF. The CDR3 DNA reads as TGTGCCAGCAGCCTTCTTTATCAGCCCCAGCATTTT.

This chain joins TRBV11-2 and TRBJ2-1; TRBD2 agrees at 14 bases. CDR3 length equals 15 residues. Losses at the gene ends were 4 bases for V and 9 bases for J; bases not matched to a gene: 5. The V gene's germline CDR1 is SGHAT and CDR2 FQNNGV. The CDR3 nucleotides read TGTGCCAGCAGCTCCCGGACTAGCGGGGGGAGTGAGCAGTTCTTC. This translates into CASSSRTSGGSEQFF.

The chain recombines TRBV5-1 with TRBJ2-2, with TRBD2 identical over 7 bases. This CDR3 comprises 16 residues. Germline V gene data show CDR1 as SGHRS and CDR2 as YFSETQ. V trimming: 0 bases; J trimming: 0 bases; junction bases outside the gene matches: 2. The DNA for the CDR3 is TGCGCCAGCAGCTTGGTTGCGGGGGCGAACACCGGGGAGCTGTTTTTT. It encodes CASSLVAGANTGELFF.

This clone was detected once. CDR3 sequence (DNA): TGCGCCAGCAGCCAAGATCTCACTAGCGGGGGGAACACAGATACGCAGTATTTT. Translation gives CASSQDLTSGGNTDTQYF. V gene TRBV4-3 combines with J gene TRBJ2-3, with 12 bases identical to TRBD2. V was pared by 0 bases and J by 2 bases, with 6 bases of the junction left unmatched. The CDR3 covers 18 residues. CDR1 and CDR2 from the germline V gene are LGHNA and YSLEER.

The chain combines TRBV15 with TRBJ1-5; D not resolved. The CDR3 is 14 residues long. The germline CDR1 and CDR2 sequences are LNHNV and YYDKDF (reference sequence). Trimming took off 1 base at V and 0 bases at J, with 4 bases between the two ends. CDR3 DNA: TGTGCCACCAGCAGAGCGGGTAGCAATCAGCCCCAGCATTTT. Residues: CATSRAGSNQPQHF.

This chain joins TRBV9 and TRBJ1-4; 8 positions agree with TRBD1. The ends lost 4 bases at V and 7 bases at J; junction bases unmatched: 12. The CDR3 covers 16 residues. Germline V CDR1 and CDR2: SGDLS, YYNGEE. CDR3 nucleotide sequence: TGTGCCAGCAGCCCCCCAGGGGGCATCATCGGTGAAAAACTGTTTTTT. Translated: CASSPPGGIIGEKLFF.

The chain recombines TRBV3-1 (or the pseudogene TRBV3-2) with TRBJ2-7; 8 positions agree with TRBD1. The J segment lost 4 bases and the V segment lost 4 bases, leaving 6 bases of the junction unmatched. The germline V gene encodes CDR1 LGHDT and CDR2 YNNKEL (reference sequence). The length of the CDR3 is 14 residues. The CDR3 DNA reads as TGTGCCAGCAGCCCGGGACAGGCGAGATACGAGCAGTACTTC. Translated, it gives CASSPGQARYEQYF.